The sample holds one count of the clone carrying this T cell receptor beta chain. The method was immunoSEQ multiplex PCR; TCRdb's version includes in-frame clones alone and lacks a portion of them. The sample includes roughly 280,000 clones, 88% of them seen just once. These data are taken from a study of blood T cell repertoires in COVID-19. The V end was cut by 2 bases, the J end by 9 bases, with 14 bases between. The CDR3 sequence is 14 residues long. Germline CDR1 reads MNHEY; CDR2 reads SVGAGI. This clonotype was obtained from a woman aged 25 to 39 with COVID-19, enrolled during active disease. The V and J genes are TRBV6-5 and TRBJ2-1, with D tentatively TRBD1 (5 bases). Source material: peripheral blood. The CDR3 DNA reads as TGTGCCAGCAGTTACGCCTCAGGGTACGGTGAGCAGTTCTTC. The encoded protein is CASSYASGYGEQFF.